This T cell receptor beta chain was recovered during a study of blood T cell repertoires in COVID-19. Study-wide context: Collection of acute and convalescent COVID-19 samples took place in the United States, Italy and Spain. T cells, B-cell-depleted T cells, or PBMCs provided the cDNA or gDNA that served as material.

Source study methods: Estimation of nucleated cell counts was performed using reference gene primer amplification. TCRdb keeps only in-frame clones here, not all; method: immunoSEQ multiplex PCR. V, J and clone size are those of that table, while D and trimming were read from the DNA. Of 40,000 or so clones in the sample, around four fifths were seen once. Germline trimming cut 7 bases from V and 10 bases from J; bases unmatched to any gene: 7. Per the germline V gene, CDR1 is MGHDK and CDR2 is SYGVNS. CDR3 size: 13 residues. Input material: peripheral blood. The clonotype was recovered from a man over 45 with active COVID-19. The chain has TRBV25-1 and TRBJ1-6, with 7 positions matching TRBD1. The CDR3 sequence is CASTRGQRSPLHF. DNA of the CDR3: TGTGCCAGCACTCGGGGACAGAGATCACCCCTCCACTTT.